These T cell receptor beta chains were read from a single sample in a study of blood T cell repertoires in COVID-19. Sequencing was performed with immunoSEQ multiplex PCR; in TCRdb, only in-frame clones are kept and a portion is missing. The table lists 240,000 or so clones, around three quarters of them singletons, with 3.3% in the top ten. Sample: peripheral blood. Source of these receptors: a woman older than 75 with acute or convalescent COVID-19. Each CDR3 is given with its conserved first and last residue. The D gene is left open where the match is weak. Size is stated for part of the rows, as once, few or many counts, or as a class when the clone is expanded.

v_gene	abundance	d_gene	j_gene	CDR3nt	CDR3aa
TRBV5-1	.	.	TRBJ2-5	TGCGCCAGCAGCTTGGGGAGCGGGCAAGAGACCCAGTACTTC	CASSLGSGQETQYF
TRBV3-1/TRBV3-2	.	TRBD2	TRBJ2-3	TGTGCCAGCAGCCCCGGACTAGTTGGTACAGATACGCAGTATTTT	CASSPGLVGTDTQYF
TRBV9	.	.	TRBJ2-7	TGTGCCAGCAGCCCAGCCCCAGGGGGGACCTACGAGCAGTACTTC	CASSPAPGGTYEQYF
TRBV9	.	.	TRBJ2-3	TGTGCCAGCAGCGTAGTGGGGGGGGCGAGCACAGATACGCAGTATTTT	CASSVVGGASTDTQYF
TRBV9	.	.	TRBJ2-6	TGTGCCAGCAGCGTAGCGGCCGGGGTGGTGGGGGCCAACGTCCTGACTTTC	CASSVAAGVVGANVLTF
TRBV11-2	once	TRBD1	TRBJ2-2	TGTGCCAGCAGTCAACAGGGGGCGACCACCGGGGAGCTGTTTTTT	CASSQQGATTGELFF
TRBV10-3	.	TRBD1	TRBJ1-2	TGTGCCATCAGTGAGGAACAGGGGAACTATGGCTACACCTTC	CAISEEQGNYGYTF
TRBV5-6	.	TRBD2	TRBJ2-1	TGTGCCAGCAGCCCCGGACTAGCGAGGGGTGAGCAGTTCTTC	CASSPGLARGEQFF
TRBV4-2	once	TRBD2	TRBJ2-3	TGTGCCAGCAGCCATGGACTAGCGGGAGCTGTTGGTGTGGATACGCAGTATTTT	CASSHGLAGAVGVDTQYF
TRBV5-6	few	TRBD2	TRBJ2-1	TGTGCCAGCGCCCCCAGGACTAGCGGCTACAATGAGCAGTTCTTC	CASAPRTSGYNEQFF
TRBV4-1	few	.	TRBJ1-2	TGCGCCAGCAGCCAAGATAACAGAAACCCCTATGGCTACACCTTC	CASSQDNRNPYGYTF
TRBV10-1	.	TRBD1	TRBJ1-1	TGCGCCAGCAGAACCGGGACAGGGGTAATCCTAGGCACTGAAGCTTTCTTT	CASRTGTGVILGTEAFF
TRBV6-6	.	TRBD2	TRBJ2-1	TGTGCCAGCAGGCTCACTAGCGGGAGTCTGAATGAGCAGTTCTTC	CASRLTSGSLNEQFF
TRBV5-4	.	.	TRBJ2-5	TGTGCCAGCAGCTTAACCGGGGGGCGGCAGACCCAGTACTTC	CASSLTGGRQTQYF
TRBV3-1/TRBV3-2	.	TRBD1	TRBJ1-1	TGTGCCAGCAGCCAAGACCCGGGACAGGGGTGGACGGTGGCTTTCTTT	CASSQDPGQGWTVAFF
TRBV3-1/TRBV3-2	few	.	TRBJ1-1	TGTGCCAGCAGCCAAGATCTGGAGTCCGCTGAAGCTTTCTTT	CASSQDLESAEAFF
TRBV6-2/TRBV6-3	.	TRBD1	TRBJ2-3	TGTGCCAGCAGTCCGATCGGGACAGGGCTATCCACAGATACGCAGTATTTT	CASSPIGTGLSTDTQYF
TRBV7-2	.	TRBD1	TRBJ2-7	TGTGCCAGCAGCTACAGGGGTAGCTACGAGCAGTACTTC	CASSYRGSYEQYF
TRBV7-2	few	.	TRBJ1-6	TGTGCCAGCAGCCTAGGGCGGGTTTCACCCCTCCACTTT	CASSLGRVSPLHF
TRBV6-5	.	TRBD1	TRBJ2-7	TGTGCCAGCAGGCCTAAGACAGGGCACTACGAGCAGTACTTC	CASRPKTGHYEQYF
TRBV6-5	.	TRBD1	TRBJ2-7	TGTGCCAGCAGTTACTCGGCCCCGGGACAGGGCTACGAGCAGTACTTC	CASSYSAPGQGYEQYF
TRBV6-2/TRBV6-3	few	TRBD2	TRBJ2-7	TGTGCCAGCATCCCGACTAGCCGGGTTTTGCAGGGGCAGTACTTC	CASIPTSRVLQGQYF
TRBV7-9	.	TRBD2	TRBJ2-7	TGTGCCAGCAGGCCCGGGACTAGTATTGGCGAGCAGTACTTC	CASRPGTSIGEQYF
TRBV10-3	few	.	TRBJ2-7	TGTGCCATCAGAGTAAGGCAGGACTCCTACGAGCAGTACTTC	CAIRVRQDSYEQYF
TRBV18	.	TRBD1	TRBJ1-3	TGTGCCAGCTCACGCGGGACAGGGGGCAGTGGAAACACCATATATTTT	CASSRGTGGSGNTIYF
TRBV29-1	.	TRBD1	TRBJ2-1	TGCAGCGTACAAGACCCTAACAGGGGGACCCACAATGAGCAGTTCTTC	CSVQDPNRGTHNEQFF
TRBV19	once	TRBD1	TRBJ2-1	TGTGCCAGTAGTAGGGACAGCTATAATGAGCAGTTCTTC	CASSRDSYNEQFF
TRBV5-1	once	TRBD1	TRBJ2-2	TGCGCCAGCAGCTTACAGGGGTCGGGCACCGGGGAGCTGTTTTTT	CASSLQGSGTGELFF
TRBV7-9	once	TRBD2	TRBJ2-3	TGTGCCAGCAGCCCCTGGGCGGGGGGGGCCGGTGCAGATACGCAGTATTTT	CASSPWAGGAGADTQYF
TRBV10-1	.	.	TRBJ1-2	TGCGCCAGCAGTGAGCAACAGTACCATGGCTACACCTTC	CASSEQQYHGYTF
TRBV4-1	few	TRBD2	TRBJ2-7	TGCGCCAGCAGCCAAGATGGCCCTAGCGGGTCCGTTCGGCAGTACTTC	CASSQDGPSGSVRQYF
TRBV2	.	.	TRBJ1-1	TGTGCCAGCAGTGTTTCACTCCTCTTCACTGAAGCTTTCTTT	CASSVSLLFTEAFF
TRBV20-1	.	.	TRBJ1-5	TGCAGTGCTAGTAACAGGGTTTCAAATCAGCCCCAGCATTTT	CSASNRVSNQPQHF
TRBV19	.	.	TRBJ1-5	TGTGCCAGTACGGGGAGCAATCAGCCCCAGCATTTT	CASTGSNQPQHF
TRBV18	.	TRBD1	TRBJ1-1	TGTGCCAGCTCACCAACGACTGTGACAGGGGGGTCGAACACTGAAGCTTTCTTT	CASSPTTVTGGSNTEAFF
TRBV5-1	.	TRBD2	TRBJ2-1	TGCGCCAGCAGCCGGACTAGCGGGTCCAATGAGCAGTTCTTC	CASSRTSGSNEQFF
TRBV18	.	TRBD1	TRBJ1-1	TGTGCCAGCTCACCGCGACAGGGTTGGCACACTGAAGCTTTCTTT	CASSPRQGWHTEAFF
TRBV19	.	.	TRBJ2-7	TGTGCCAGTAGCCGACAGGTGACAGGAGTAGCCTACGAGCAGTACTTC	CASSRQVTGVAYEQYF
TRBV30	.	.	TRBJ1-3	TGTGCCTGGAGTCGAGGGACTGGAAACACCATATATTTT	CAWSRGTGNTIYF
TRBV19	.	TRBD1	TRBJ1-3	TGTGCCAGTAGTACCCGGACAGGGGCTGGAAACACCATATATTTT	CASSTRTGAGNTIYF